This is a list of T cell receptor beta chains from one sample in a study of blood T cell repertoires in COVID-19. Clones were read by immunoSEQ multiplex PCR, and TCRdb kept only the in-frame ones, dropping some. In the table there are under 300,000 clones, around 81% of which are singletons. Material for sequencing was peripheral blood. These receptors were taken from a man aged 25 to 40 who had recovered from COVID-19. The CDR3 runs from the conserved cysteine through the conserved F or W. Fields, in order: clone size, V gene, J gene, D gene, CDR3 protein, CDR3 DNA. D genes are given only for firm matches. Clone size is given for some rows only: seen once, a few or many times, or a class if the clone is expanded.

>once|TRBV7-3|TRBJ2-7|TRBD1
CASSPGTGYEQYF
TGTGCCAGCAGCCCCGGGACAGGCTACGAGCAGTACTTC
>once|TRBV18|TRBJ2-7|TRBD1
CASSPGDRGYEQYF
TGTGCCAGCTCACCGGGGGACAGGGGTTACGAGCAGTACTTC
>.|TRBV5-1|TRBJ2-5|TRBD1
CASSLNPGGQETQYF
TGCGCCAGCAGCTTGAACCCAGGGGGCCAAGAGACCCAGTACTTC
>few|TRBV6-1|TRBJ2-2|TRBD1
CASSERQGLAGELFF
TGTGCCAGCAGTGAACGACAGGGATTAGCCGGGGAGCTGTTTTTT
>.|TRBV3-1/TRBV3-2|TRBJ2-1|TRBD2
CASSQIGTSNNEQFF
TGTGCCAGCAGCCAAATCGGGACTAGCAACAATGAGCAGTTCTTC
>.|TRBV3-1/TRBV3-2|TRBJ2-2|.
CASSHHQQGTGELFF
TGTGCCAGCAGCCATCACCAACAGGGAACCGGGGAGCTGTTTTTT
>.|TRBV3-1/TRBV3-2|TRBJ1-1|TRBD1
CASSPIWGQGAGTEAFF
TGTGCCAGCAGCCCAATTTGGGGACAGGGGGCAGGGACTGAAGCTTTCTTT
>.|TRBV20-1|TRBJ2-3|.
CSASSPGHTDTQYF
TGCAGTGCTAGTAGTCCAGGGCACACAGATACGCAGTATTTT
>.|TRBV2|TRBJ2-7|TRBD1
CASLPTGGAFEQYF
TGTGCCAGCTTACCTACAGGGGGCGCGTTCGAGCAGTACTTC
>.|TRBV7-9|TRBJ1-4|.
CASSLGATNEKLFF
TGTGCCAGCAGCTTAGGGGCGACTAATGAAAAACTGTTTTTT
>.|TRBV27|TRBJ2-7|TRBD2
CASSSLLAGLYEQYF
TGTGCCAGCAGTTCCCTACTAGCGGGGTTGTACGAGCAGTACTTC
>.|TRBV3-1/TRBV3-2|TRBJ1-2|.
CASSQDWAALYGYTF
TGTGCCAGCAGCCAAGATTGGGCCGCACTTTATGGCTACACCTTC
>.|TRBV5-6|TRBJ2-1|TRBD2
CASSFLNGGSEQFF
TGTGCCAGCAGCTTCCTAAATGGCGGGAGTGAGCAGTTCTTC
>.|TRBV5-5|TRBJ1-4|.
CASSTRVEKLFF
TGTGCCAGCAGCACTAGAGTCGAAAAACTGTTTTTT
>once|TRBV3-1/TRBV3-2|TRBJ2-3|.
CASSQDGQVTDTQYF
TGTGCCAGCAGCCAAGATGGACAAGTCACAGATACGCAGTATTTT
>.|TRBV11-2|TRBJ1-2|.
CAIDSYYGYTF
TGTGCCATCGACAGTTACTATGGCTACACCTTC
>.|TRBV9|TRBJ2-5|.
CASSVGAAETQYF
TGTGCCAGCAGCGTAGGCGCCGCAGAGACCCAGTACTTC
>.|TRBV3-1/TRBV3-2|TRBJ1-6|.
CASSQVRGNSPLHF
TGTGCCAGCAGCCAAGTCCGGGGGAATTCACCCCTCCACTTT
>.|TRBV29-1|TRBJ1-1|.
CSVSGGGNTEAFF
TGCAGCGTCTCGGGGGGAGGGAACACTGAAGCTTTCTTT
>once|TRBV14|TRBJ1-5|TRBD1
CASSHGTGIGGHQPQHF
TGTGCCAGCAGCCACGGGACAGGGATTGGAGGGCATCAGCCCCAGCATTTT
>.|TRBV5-1|TRBJ2-7|.
CASSETAEQYF
TGCGCCAGCAGTGAGACTGCCGAGCAGTACTTC
>.|TRBV27|TRBJ2-3|TRBD1
CASSLFLTGTGGTDTQYF
TGTGCCAGCAGTTTATTCCTCACCGGGACAGGGGGCACAGATACGCAGTATTTT
>.|TRBV18|TRBJ1-4|.
CASSPRDNGRGGEKLFF
TGTGCCAGCTCACCACGAGATAATGGTAGAGGAGGAGAAAAACTGTTTTTT
>.|TRBV7-9|TRBJ2-5|.
CASSHRDNGETQYF
TGTGCCAGCAGCCACCGGGACAACGGAGAGACCCAGTACTTC
>.|TRBV6-5|TRBJ2-1|.
CASTGTPSYNEQFF
TGTGCCAGCACCGGGACTCCCTCCTACAATGAGCAGTTCTTC
>.|TRBV27|TRBJ1-2|TRBD1
CASRRGTARDGYTF
TGTGCCAGCAGACGAGGGACAGCCAGGGATGGCTACACCTTC
>.|TRBV28|TRBJ2-6|.
CASNSGRQRFGANVLTF
TGTGCCAGCAACTCCGGCCGACAGAGGTTTGGGGCCAACGTCCTGACTTTC
>.|TRBV6-1|TRBJ1-2|.
CASSDWRIGYTF
TGTGCCAGCAGTGATTGGAGGATTGGCTACACCTTC
>.|TRBV5-1|TRBJ1-6|TRBD1
CASSIQGDNSPLHF
TGCGCCAGCAGCATACAGGGGGATAATTCACCCCTCCACTTT
>.|TRBV2|TRBJ2-2|TRBD2
CASKEAGGNTGELFF
TGTGCCAGCAAGGAAGCGGGGGGGAACACCGGGGAGCTGTTTTTT
>.|TRBV14|TRBJ1-3|.
CASSYLGTEGNTIYF
TGTGCCAGCAGCTATCTAGGGACTGAAGGAAACACCATATATTTT
>.|TRBV7-9|TRBJ2-2|.
CASSTTRDGELFF
TGTGCCAGCAGCACGACCCGGGACGGGGAGCTGTTTTTT
>.|TRBV7-3|TRBJ2-1|TRBD2
CASSSLNSGGDEQFF
TGTGCCAGCAGCTCCCTGAATAGCGGGGGGGATGAGCAGTTCTTC
>.|TRBV15|TRBJ2-4|.
CATSRELRGLAKNIQYF
TGTGCCACCAGCAGGGAACTGAGGGGGTTAGCCAAAAACATTCAGTACTTC
>.|TRBV4-1|TRBJ2-7|TRBD2
CASSQSAGAYEQYF
TGCGCCAGCAGCCAATCAGCGGGGGCCTACGAGCAGTACTTC
>.|TRBV5-6|TRBJ1-2|TRBD1
CASSWGSDRGNHGYTF
TGTGCCAGCAGCTGGGGGTCCGACAGGGGGAATCATGGCTACACCTTC
>.|TRBV2|TRBJ2-5|.
CASSEAMETQYF
TGTGCCAGCAGTGAAGCTATGGAGACCCAGTACTTC
>.|TRBV7-3|TRBJ2-7|.
CASSPHSGVSVEQYF
TGTGCCAGCAGTCCCCATTCGGGGGTCTCTGTCGAGCAGTACTTC
>.|TRBV5-1|TRBJ2-5|TRBD1
CASRPGTEETQYF
TGCGCCAGCAGGCCCGGGACAGAAGAGACCCAGTACTTC
>.|TRBV5-4|TRBJ1-2|TRBD1
CASSTGQGEGYGYTF
TGTGCCAGCAGCACCGGACAGGGGGAAGGGTATGGCTACACCTTC
>once|TRBV9|TRBJ2-4|TRBD1
CASSGGAGGWAKNIQYF
TGTGCCAGCAGCGGAGGGGCAGGGGGCTGGGCCAAAAACATTCAGTACTTC
>.|TRBV6-1|TRBJ1-5|.
CASSVSTTRSNQPQHF
TGTGCCAGCAGTGTCAGCACGACACGGAGCAATCAGCCCCAGCATTTT
>.|TRBV12-3/TRBV12-4|TRBJ2-4|.
CASSRTGVHIQYF
TGTGCCAGCAGCCGGACCGGGGTCCACATTCAGTACTTC
>.|TRBV3-1/TRBV3-2|TRBJ1-1|.
CASSPRHGGMYAFF
TGTGCCAGCAGCCCCAGACACGGGGGGATGTATGCTTTCTTT
>.|TRBV9|TRBJ1-3|.
CASSVEFSGSSGNTIYF
TGTGCCAGCAGCGTAGAGTTTTCCGGGAGCTCTGGAAACACCATATATTTT
>.|TRBV6-1|TRBJ2-1|.
CASSEGAGYEQFF
TGTGCCAGCAGCGAAGGGGCAGGGTACGAGCAGTTCTTC
>.|TRBV15|TRBJ2-3|TRBD2
CATSLSSSGGEDTQYF
TGTGCCACCAGCCTCTCGTCCAGCGGGGGGGAAGATACGCAGTATTTT
>.|TRBV11-3|TRBJ2-2|TRBD2
CASSLGAGPSTGELFF
TGTGCCAGCAGCTTAGGAGCGGGGCCATCCACCGGGGAGCTGTTTTTT
>.|TRBV6-2/TRBV6-3|TRBJ2-5|.
CASSDDGNQETQYF
TGTGCCAGCAGCGACGACGGGAACCAAGAGACCCAGTACTTC
>.|TRBV2|TRBJ2-2|TRBD2
CASSERLAGVGELFF
TGTGCCAGCAGTGAACGACTAGCGGGGGTTGGGGAGCTGTTTTTT
>.|TRBV9|TRBJ1-4|.
CASSVGSWPPGGEKLFF
TGTGCCAGCAGCGTAGGTTCTTGGCCCCCCGGGGGTGAAAAACTGTTTTTT
>.|TRBV5-5|TRBJ1-1|.
CASSLYQGHTEAFF
TGTGCCAGCAGCTTGTACCAGGGCCACACTGAAGCTTTCTTT
>.|TRBV15|TRBJ1-5|TRBD1
CATSRGTGGGNQPQHF
TGTGCCACCAGCAGAGGGACAGGTGGTGGCAATCAGCCCCAGCATTTT
>.|TRBV5-1|TRBJ2-4|TRBD1
CASSADRGIGNIQYF
TGCGCCAGCAGCGCGGACAGGGGGATCGGAAACATTCAGTACTTC
>.|TRBV5-5|TRBJ2-1|.
CASSSTGTTYNEQFF
TGTGCCAGCAGCTCAACAGGGACGACGTACAATGAGCAGTTCTTC
>.|TRBV27|TRBJ1-4|.
CASSSGRREKLFF
TGTGCCAGCAGTTCAGGGAGGCGCGAAAAACTGTTTTTT
>.|TRBV19|TRBJ2-1|.
CASRTEWGGEQFF
TGTGCCAGTAGAACCGAGTGGGGCGGTGAGCAGTTCTTC